This entry lists 30 T cell receptor beta chains sequenced from one sample in a study of blood T cell repertoires in COVID-19. Data came from immunoSEQ multiplex PCR; TCRdb stores just in-frame clones and leaves some out. The sample consists of some 120,000 clones, roughly 80% of them appearing once. The sample comprised peripheral blood. Receptors were obtained from a man between 65 and 85 years old with acute or convalescent COVID-19.

The CDR3 sequence is CASSPTQETQYF. CDR3 in DNA: TGCGCCAGCAGCCCGACTCAAGAGACCCAGTACTTC. This chain joins TRBV5-1 and TRBJ2-5; D is ambiguous. The germline V gene encodes CDR1 SGHRS and CDR2 YFSETQ. Trimming took 4 bases from V and 2 from J, leaving 6 bases between them. The CDR3 extends over 12 amino acids.

The chain recombines TRBV28 with TRBJ1-5, with 7 nucleotides matching TRBD1. This CDR3 has 17 amino acids. V was clipped by 0 bases and J by 5 bases; unmatched bases: 10. Germline V CDR1 and CDR2: MDHEN, SYDVKM. The CDR3 sequence: CASSLWSSDRDDQPQHF. The CDR3 DNA reads TGTGCCAGCAGTTTATGGTCCTCCGACAGGGACGATCAGCCCCAGCATTTT.

This chain uses TRBV6-5 with TRBJ1-2; 7 bases align to TRBD1. The CDR3 consists of 13 residues. CDR1 is MNHEY, CDR2 SVGAGI, per germline. With V trimmed by 10 bases and J by 0 bases, 5 bases remained unmatched. CDR3 sequence reads: CATHRGSNYGYTF. In DNA, the CDR3 is TGTGCCACCCACAGGGGTTCTAACTATGGCTACACCTTC.

The V gene is TRBV19, the J gene TRBJ2-1; 7 positions agree with TRBD2. The CDR3 extends over 15 amino acids. Trimming cost V 7 bases and J 3 bases; bases outside gene matches: 9. Per the germline V gene, CDR1 is LNHDA and CDR2 is SQIVND (reference sequence). The CDR3 sequence: CASTTGLSDYNEQFF. Written as DNA, the CDR3 is TGTGCCAGTACCACGGGACTAAGCGACTACAATGAGCAGTTCTTC.

This rearrangement joins TRBV3-1 (or the pseudogene TRBV3-2) to TRBJ1-1, with 9 positions matching TRBD1. There are 15 residues in the CDR3. Germline V gene sequence: CDR1 LGHDT, CDR2 YNNKEL (reference sequence). With V trimmed by 4 bases and J by 0 bases, 3 bases remained unmatched. The CDR3 is CASSLWTGVNTEAFF. CDR3 nucleotide sequence: TGTGCCAGCAGCCTTTGGACAGGGGTGAACACTGAAGCTTTCTTT.

The chain couples TRBV6-5 to TRBJ1-1; 7 bases align to TRBD1. The CDR3 totals 15 residues. Germline CDR1 reads MNHEY; CDR2 reads SVGAGI. J was trimmed by 0 bases and V by 6 bases; bases with no gene match: 7. The CDR3 sequence is CASRTTGILNTEAFF. The CDR3, as DNA: TGTGCCAGCAGGACGACAGGGATTTTGAACACTGAAGCTTTCTTT.

V gene TRBV4-2 combines with J gene TRBJ1-5; tentative D call: TRBD1 (5 bases). The CDR3 is made up of 18 amino acids. CDR1 and CDR2 from the germline V gene are LGHNA and YNFKEQ. V was clipped by 0 bases and J by 4 bases, with 19 bases between them. The CDR3, as DNA: TGTGCCAGCAGCCAAGAAGCGGGTTCGGGACTAGTTAATCAGCCCCAGCATTTT. Translating it yields CASSQEAGSGLVNQPQHF.

The chain employs TRBV15 and TRBJ1-2; no clear D. This CDR3 has 14 amino acids. V was cut by 5 bases and J by 4 bases, with 14 bases left in between. Germline V CDR1 and CDR2: LNHNV, YYDKDF (reference sequence). The CDR3 loop is CATSERFAGYGYTF. In nucleotides, the CDR3 is TGTGCCACCAGCGAACGTTTCGCGGGCTATGGCTACACCTTC.

The V and J genes are TRBV19 and TRBJ1-1, with unresolved D. The ends were cut back, 3 bases at V and 1 base at J, with 15 bases in the middle. Germline CDR1 and CDR2: LNHDA and SQIVND (reference sequence). The CDR3 extends over 16 amino acids. This chain's CDR3 is CASSIPGIGKNTEAFF. The CDR3 coding sequence is TGTGCCAGTAGTATCCCGGGGATAGGAAAGAACACTGAAGCTTTCTTT.

V is TRBV25-1 and J is TRBJ2-5; TRBD1 matches 8 bases. This CDR3 is built from 14 residues. V dropped 4 bases and J dropped 5; count of bases not matched to a gene: 6. Germline CDR1 MGHDK, CDR2 SYGVNS. This CDR3 reads CASSALRTGETQYF. For the CDR3, the DNA is TGTGCCAGCAGTGCTCTCCGGACAGGGGAGACCCAGTACTTC.

V is TRBV11-1 and J is TRBJ2-5; TRBD2 matches 12 bases. Germline V CDR1 and CDR2: SGHAT, FQDESV (reference sequence). CDR3 length equals 16 residues. Trimming removed 2 bases from V and 3 bases from J; junction bases left unmatched: 4. This CDR3 reads CASSLLASGGEETQYF. The CDR3 bases are TGTGCCAGCAGCTTATTGGCTAGCGGGGGGGAAGAGACCCAGTACTTC.

The V and J genes are TRBV6-5 and TRBJ2-1, with D possibly TRBD1 on 7 matching bases. The ends were cut back, 4 bases at V and 6 bases at J, with 13 bases in the middle. Germline V gives CDR1 MNHEY, CDR2 SVGAGI. The CDR3 spans 14 residues. The CDR3 region is CASSSGGLFNEQFF. The CDR3 DNA sequence: TGTGCCAGCAGTTCAGGGGGGCTGTTCAATGAGCAGTTCTTC.

The rearrangement uses TRBV11-2 and TRBJ2-1, with D unresolved. The CDR3 covers 16 residues. Germline CDR1 SGHAT, CDR2 FQNNGV. V lost 1 base to trimming and J lost 0 bases, with 10 bases between them. The CDR3 loop is CASSLAVLSSYNEQFF. CDR3 coding DNA: TGTGCCAGCAGCTTAGCGGTCCTGAGCTCCTACAATGAGCAGTTCTTC.

The V and J genes are TRBV5-1 and TRBJ2-1; 10 bases line up with TRBD2. This CDR3 spans 16 amino acids. Germline V gene sequence: CDR1 SGHRS, CDR2 YFSETQ. Losses at the gene ends were 6 bases for V and 4 bases for J; bases not matched to a gene: 10. CDR3 sequence (DNA): TGCGCCAGCACCACAGCGGGGGGGCTAGGTTACAATGAGCAGTTCTTC. This gives the protein CASTTAGGLGYNEQFF.

The chain joins TRBV3-1 (or the pseudogene TRBV3-2) to TRBJ1-1, with 8 positions matching TRBD1. J gave up 2 bases and V 4 bases, and 6 bases lay outside the gene matches. The CDR3 is made up of 15 amino acids. The V gene's germline CDR1 is LGHDT and CDR2 YNNKEL (reference sequence). In DNA form, the CDR3 reads TGTGCCAGCAGCCTTCGGACAGGGACTAACACTGAAGCTTTCTTT. As protein: CASSLRTGTNTEAFF.

This clone turned up a few times. The rearrangement uses TRBV12-5 and TRBJ1-1; perhaps TRBD1 as D (6 bases). This CDR3 comprises 15 residues. The V gene lost 1 base and the J gene lost 3 bases, with 12 bases spanning the gap. From germline, CDR1 is LGHNT and CDR2 FRNRAP. The CDR3 is CASGLGIQGDTEAFF. The DNA for the CDR3 is TGTGCTAGTGGTTTGGGTATACAGGGAGACACTGAAGCTTTCTTT.

V is TRBV20-1 and J is TRBJ2-2, with D uncertain. Trimming removed 7 bases at V and 4 bases at J, with 7 bases between. The germline CDR1 and CDR2 sequences are DFQATT and SNEGSKA (reference sequence). CDR3 length: 11 amino acids. The CDR3 region is CSGALTGELFF. The DNA of the CDR3 is TGCAGTGGAGCACTCACCGGGGAGCTGTTTTTT.

The chain carries TRBV5-1 and TRBJ1-4; D remains ambiguous. The CDR3 is 16 residues long. The germline V and J ends were trimmed by 0 bases and 3 bases, with 12 bases remaining between them. Germline loops: CDR1 SGHRS, CDR2 YFSETQ. DNA for the CDR3: TGCGCCAGCAGCTTGGGTCCACCGAGAGCTAATGAAAAACTGTTTTTT. It specifies CASSLGPPRANEKLFF.

This clone was observed once. The chain recombines TRBV5-4 with TRBJ2-1; 11 nucleotides line up with TRBD2. The CDR3 is made up of 13 amino acids. Trimming took 10 bases from V and 9 from J; bases not matched to a gene: 9. Germline V gene sequence: CDR1 SGHNT, CDR2 YYREEE (reference sequence). The CDR3 DNA is TGTGCCGTAGCTAGCGGGGGGCAAAGTGAGCAGTTCTTC. Its translation: CAVASGGQSEQFF.

The chain is built from TRBV13 and TRBJ1-1, with D possibly TRBD1 on 5 matching bases. V was pared by 10 bases and J by 4 bases, with 10 bases between. Germline V gives CDR1 PRHDT, CDR2 FYEKMQ (reference sequence). This CDR3 is built from 11 residues. The CDR3 region has the DNA TGTGCCACCGGGGGACCCACTGAAGCTTTCTTT. It is translated as CATGGPTEAFF.

This chain uses TRBV4-1 with TRBJ1-5, with 7 bases fitting TRBD1. Germline CDR1 MGHRA, CDR2 YSYEKL. Trimming cost V 5 bases and J 4 bases; bases outside gene matches: 8. CDR3 size: 15 residues. The CDR3 DNA is TGCGCCAGCAGCTATCAGGGGGGCTCAAATCAGCCCCAGCATTTT. It is translated as CASSYQGGSNQPQHF.

The V and J genes are TRBV27 and TRBJ1-1; D unresolved. The V gene lost 5 bases and the J gene lost 1 base, with 11 bases spanning the gap. CDR3 length: 14 residues. Germline CDR1 and CDR2: MNHEY and SMNVEV (reference sequence). The CDR3 loop is CASSPQPGNTEAFF. The CDR3 DNA follows: TGTGCCAGCAGTCCCCAGCCAGGGAACACTGAAGCTTTCTTT.

The J gene is TRBJ1-2, the V gene TRBV5-1, with D uncertain. The CDR3 consists of 14 residues. Germline CDR1 reads SGHRS; CDR2 reads YFSETQ. V was pared by 0 bases and J by 0 bases, with 6 bases between. CDR3: CASSLGGANYGYTF. The DNA for the CDR3 is TGCGCCAGCAGCTTGGGGGGAGCTAACTATGGCTACACCTTC.

In its sample, this clone was seen once. V gene TRBV5-4 combines with J gene TRBJ1-6; 9 nucleotides line up with TRBD1. Germline CDR1 SGHNT, CDR2 YYREEE (reference sequence). V was pared by 2 bases and J by 10 bases, with 7 bases of the junction left unmatched. The CDR3 length is 15 residues. The CDR3, as DNA: TGTGCCAGCAGCTTCGGACAGGGGTTACAATCACCCCTCCACTTT. It specifies CASSFGQGLQSPLHF.

V and J are TRBV28 and TRBJ1-2; 9 bases line up with TRBD1. CDR3 length: 17 amino acids. Germline-derived CDR1 and CDR2 are MDHEN and SYDVKM. V was clipped by 5 bases and J by 3 bases; unmatched bases: 13. The CDR3 coding sequence is TGTGCCAGCAGTCCCGGGTTTTGGACAGGGGCCCACTATGGCTACACCTTC. Translating it yields CASSPGFWTGAHYGYTF.

Comments on this clone: The junction departs from germline at one end; a sequencing error may be responsible. The gene calls are TRBV5-6 and TRBJ1-1; 8 bases fit TRBD1. The CDR3 runs to 12 residues. Looked up from germline, CDR1 is SGHDT and CDR2 is YYEEEE. CDR3 bases: TGTGCCAGCAGGTTGGGGGACAGGGAAGCTTTCTTT. Translating gives CASRLGDREAFF.

The sample holds one count of this clone. The chain uses TRBV6-2 or TRBV6-3 and TRBJ1-1; possible D gene TRBD1, 6 bases. The germline gives CDR1 MNHEY, CDR2 SVGEGT. The CDR3 spans 14 residues. Trimming removed 2 bases at V and 5 bases at J, with 12 bases between. In DNA, the CDR3 is TGTGCCAGCAGTTACAGTTTAAGGGGGACTGAAGCTTTCTTT. This codes for CASSYSLRGTEAFF.

CDR3: CASSWTGGREQYF. For the CDR3, the DNA is TGTGCCAGCAGTTGGACAGGGGGCAGGGAGCAGTACTTC. The rearrangement uses TRBV6-5 and TRBJ2-7, with 11 bases fitting TRBD1. CDR1 and CDR2 (germline): MNHEY, SVGAGI. The CDR3 length is 13 residues. V dropped 4 bases and J dropped 7; count of bases not matched to a gene: 3.

The chain employs TRBV28 and TRBJ2-5; D might be TRBD2 (7 bases). Germline-derived CDR1 and CDR2 are MDHEN and SYDVKM. Trimming left V 11 bases short and J 4 bases short, with 23 bases between. This CDR3 has 15 residues. The CDR3 loop is CARRRGGGRGETQYF. Written as DNA, the CDR3 is TGTGCCCGCCGTCGTGGGGGGGGGCGGGGAGAGACCCAGTACTTC.

The rearrangement joins TRBV28 to TRBJ1-3; 7 nucleotides agree with TRBD1. Germline CDR1 is MDHEN and CDR2 is SYDVKM. The CDR3 spans 14 residues. Germline trimming cut 3 bases from V and 4 bases from J; bases unmatched to any gene: 3. The CDR3 loop reads CASSLPGGGNTIYF. DNA for the CDR3: TGTGCCAGCAGTTTGCCAGGGGGAGGAAACACCATATATTTT. Full variable domain (missing parts from reference TRBV28 and TRBJ1-3): DVKVTQSSRYLVKRTGEKVFLECVQDMDHENMFWYRQDPGLGLRLIYFSYDVKMKEKGDIPEGYSVSREKKERFSLILESASTNQTSMYLCASSLPGGGNTIYFGEGSWLTVV.